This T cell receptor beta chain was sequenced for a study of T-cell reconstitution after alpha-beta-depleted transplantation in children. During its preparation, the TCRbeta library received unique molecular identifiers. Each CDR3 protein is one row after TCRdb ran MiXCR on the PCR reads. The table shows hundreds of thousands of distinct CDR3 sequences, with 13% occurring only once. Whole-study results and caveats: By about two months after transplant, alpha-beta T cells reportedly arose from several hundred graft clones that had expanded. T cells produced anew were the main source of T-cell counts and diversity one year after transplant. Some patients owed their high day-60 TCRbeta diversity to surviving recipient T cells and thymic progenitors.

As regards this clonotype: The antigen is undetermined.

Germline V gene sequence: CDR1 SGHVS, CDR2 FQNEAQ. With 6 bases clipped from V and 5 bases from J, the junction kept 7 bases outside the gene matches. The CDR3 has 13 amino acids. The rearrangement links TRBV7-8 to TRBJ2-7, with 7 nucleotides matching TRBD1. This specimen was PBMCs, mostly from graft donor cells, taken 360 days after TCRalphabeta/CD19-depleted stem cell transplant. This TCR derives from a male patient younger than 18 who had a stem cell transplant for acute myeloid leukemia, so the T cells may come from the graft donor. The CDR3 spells CASSFRQGHEQYF. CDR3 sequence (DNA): TGTGCCAGCAGTTTTAGACAGGGCCACGAGCAGTACTTC.